This T cell receptor beta chain originates from a study of OX40 agonist ivuxolimab in advanced cancers. V lost 6 bases, J lost 0 bases, and 13 bases lay in between. This CDR3 comprises 15 residues. Germline V gene data show CDR1 as SGHVS and CDR2 as FNYEAQ. Data came from immunoSEQ multiplex PCR; TCRdb stores just in-frame clones and leaves some out. The sample has some 64,000 clones, nearly 95% seen once; the top ten hold around 25%. The sample here was CD4+ or CD8+ T cells sorted from blood, taken in a trial of the OX40 agonist ivuxolimab. The origin of this receptor is an adult with an advanced solid tumor such as melanoma, head and neck, liver or kidney cancer. This rearrangement joins TRBV7-6 to TRBJ2-3; the D gene is possibly TRBD2 (6 bases). The CDR3 region is CASRPYSGSTDTQYF. CDR3 coding DNA: TGTGCCAGCAGGCCCTATAGCGGCAGCACAGATACGCAGTATTTT.